These 13 T cell receptor beta chains were sequenced from one sample in a study of prognosis after radiotherapy for stage I lung cancer. Genomic DNA was the source, and TCR beta CDR3 was amplified from it by two-round multiplex PCR. The first round of PCR was done with primers that matched each TRBV and TRBJ gene. TCRdb ran MiXCR on the multiplex PCR reads and lists one entry per CDR3 protein. The sample contains fewer than 20,000 distinct CDR3 sequences, about 17% of which appear only once. The sample here was PBMCs, taken before or after stereotactic body radiation therapy (not recorded which). These receptors came from a donor at least 50 years old with non-small cell lung cancer.

Concerning this clonotype itself: A far larger clone is just one base off, so this is likely a read error. CDR3 sequence reads: CASSPPRGTGHGMPQYV. CDR3 in DNA: TGTGCCAGCAGCCCCCCCCGGGGCACGGGACATGGTATGCCGCAGTACGTC. The rearrangement joins TRBV6-8 to TRBJ2-7, with D perhaps matching TRBD1 (6 bases). Germline CDR1 MNHGY, CDR2 SAAAGT. V was trimmed by 6 bases and J by 9 bases, leaving 30 bases between them. The CDR3 runs 17 residues.

This clonotype was picked up many times. The chain is built from TRBV3-1 and TRBJ2-7, with 8 bases lining up with TRBD2. The CDR3 spans 15 residues. After removal of 0 bases from V and 7 bases from J, the junction contained 8 bases not matched to a gene. Germline V gene data show CDR1 as LGHDT and CDR2 as YNNKEL (reference sequence). CDR3 loop: CASSQDPSGSWEQYF. The CDR3 nucleotides are TGTGCCAGCAGCCAAGATCCCAGCGGGAGCTGGGAGCAGTACTTC.

The rearrangement uses TRBV24-1 and TRBJ2-3, with D maybe TRBD1 (6 bases). Trimming removed 9 bases at V and 6 bases at J, with 30 bases between. The V gene's germline CDR1 is KGHDR and CDR2 SFDVKD. This CDR3 region has 18 residues. CDR3 in DNA: TGTGCCACCTGTGGGACACGGGCTTGGGTGGCCGGGACGGATACGCAGTATTTT. It yields the protein CATCGTRAWVAGTDTQYF.

This clonotype was picked up many times. J is TRBJ2-3 and V is TRBV18; unclear D gene. Germline-derived CDR1 and CDR2 are KGHSH and LQKENI. The CDR3 totals 13 residues. V was shortened by 2 bases and J by 10 bases, with 13 bases between the two germline ends. In DNA, the CDR3 is TGTGCCAGCTCACCAACAGATCTCTATTCGCAGTATTTT. It is translated as CASSPTDLYSQYF. Supplemented by reference TRBV18 and TRBJ2-3, the full variable domain reads NAGVMQNPRHLVRRRGQEARLRCSPMKGHSHVYWYRQLPEEGLKFMVYLQKENIIDESGMPKERFSAEFPKEGPSILRIQQVVRGDSAAYFCASSPTDLYSQYFGPGTRLTVL.

Note on this clonotype: Germline and junction disagree at one end, which may indicate a read error. The genes are TRBV24-1 and TRBJ2-1; D remains ambiguous. The CDR3 is made up of 14 amino acids. Germline CDR1 and CDR2: KGHDR and SFDVKD. CDR3 sequence: CATSDSQVGNEQFF. The CDR3 DNA sequence: TGTGCCACCAGTGATAGTCAGGTCGGCAATGAACAGTTCTTC.

At least ten counts were recorded for this clonotype. This rearrangement joins TRBV5-4 to TRBJ2-3, with 7 bases lining up with TRBD1. Looked up from germline, CDR1 is SGHNT and CDR2 is YYREEE (reference sequence). The CDR3 runs to 16 residues. V was clipped by 6 bases and J by 4 bases; unmatched bases: 14. The chain's CDR3 is CASTNLQGMGPDTQYF. DNA of the CDR3: TGTGCCAGCACTAATCTACAGGGGATGGGTCCAGATACGCAGTATTTT.

This clonotype was observed many times. The chain links TRBV28 to TRBJ1-5, with D possibly TRBD1 on 6 matching bases. The CDR3 runs 15 residues. Germline V CDR1 and CDR2: MDHEN, SYDVKM. V lost 4 bases and J 4 bases, leaving 14 bases between the germline ends. The CDR3 nucleotides are TGTGCCAGCAGTTCCCAACAGGGAGGGAATCAGCCCCAGCATTTT. Translation: CASSSQQGGNQPQHF.

This clonotype was recorded at least ten times. The chain recombines TRBV5-1 with TRBJ1-5, with no clear D. Germline lookup yields CDR1 SGHRS and CDR2 YFSETQ. There are 14 residues in the CDR3. The V end was cut by 0 bases, the J end by 6 bases, with 10 bases between. The CDR3 sequence: CASSLAGGGQPQHF. CDR3 DNA sequence: TGCGCCAGCAGCTTGGCTGGTGGAGGTCAGCCCCAGCATTTT.

This clonotype has at least ten counts. This chain uses TRBV5-5 with TRBJ2-1; TRBD2 might be the D (6 bases). Trimming removed 4 bases at V and 2 bases at J, with 16 bases between. The CDR3 is 16 amino acids. In germline, CDR1 is SGHKS, CDR2 YYEKEE (reference sequence). This chain's CDR3 is CASSPGGGVTYNEQFF. The CDR3 nucleotides are TGTGCCAGCAGCCCTGGAGGCGGGGTAACCTACAATGAGCAGTTCTTC.

This clonotype was counted ten times or more. This sequence joins TRBV20-1 and TRBJ1-2, with 7 bases aligning to TRBD1. V shed 3 bases, J shed 2 bases, and the junction held 6 bases outside the gene matches. This CDR3 is built from 14 residues. The germline CDR1 and CDR2 sequences are DFQATT and SNEGSKA (reference sequence). The CDR3 nucleotides are TGCAGTGCTAGCTTACCAGGGGGAAACTATGGCTACACCTTC. Translation: CSASLPGGNYGYTF.

This clonotype was detected many times. This chain connects TRBV27 to TRBJ2-1, with TRBD1 matching 7 bases. The CDR3 is made up of 17 amino acids. CDR1 is MNHEY and CDR2 is SMNVEV in the germline V gene (reference sequence). V lost 5 bases to trimming and J lost 4 bases; unmatched junction nucleotides: 14. CDR3: CASSRDRKGIIYNEQFF. DNA for the CDR3: TGTGCCAGCAGTCGGGACAGAAAGGGAATAATTTACAATGAGCAGTTCTTC.

This clonotype was seen at least ten times. V and J are TRBV19 and TRBJ2-5; possibly TRBD1 for D (6 bases). Deletions cut 9 bases from V and 2 bases from J, with 19 bases between. CDR1 is LNHDA and CDR2 is SQIVND in the germline V gene (reference sequence). The CDR3 runs to 15 residues. The CDR3 DNA is TGTGCCAGCGCCCTGGGAAGGGACAATCAAGAGACCCAGTACTTC. Encoded protein: CASALGRDNQETQYF.

Many counts were recorded for this clonotype. This chain connects TRBV12-3 or TRBV12-4 to TRBJ1-1; D is uncertain. Trimming cost V 3 bases and J 4 bases, with 6 bases left between them. The CDR3 covers 12 residues. Here the CDR3 reads CASSFSGTEAFF. CDR3 bases: TGTGCCAGCAGTTTCTCTGGCACTGAAGCTTTCTTT.